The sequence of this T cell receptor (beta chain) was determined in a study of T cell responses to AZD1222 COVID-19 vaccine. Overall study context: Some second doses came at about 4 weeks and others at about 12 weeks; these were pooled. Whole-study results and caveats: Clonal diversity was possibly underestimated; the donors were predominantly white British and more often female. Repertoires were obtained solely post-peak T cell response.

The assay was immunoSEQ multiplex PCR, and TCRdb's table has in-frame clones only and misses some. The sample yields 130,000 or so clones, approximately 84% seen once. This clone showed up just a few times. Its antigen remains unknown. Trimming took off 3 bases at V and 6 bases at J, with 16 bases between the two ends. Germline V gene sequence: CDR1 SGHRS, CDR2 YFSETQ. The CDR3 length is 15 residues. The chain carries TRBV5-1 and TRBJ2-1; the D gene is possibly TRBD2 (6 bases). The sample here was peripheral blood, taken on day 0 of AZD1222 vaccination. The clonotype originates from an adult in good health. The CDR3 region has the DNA TGCGCCAGCAGCTCCTCCTACGGGGGACCCAATGAGCAGTTCTTC. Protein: CASSSSYGGPNEQFF.